Sequencing of this T cell receptor beta chain was carried out in a study of identical twins. Findings of the study overall: Without tracking the same donors, conclusions rested on cross-sectional statistical analysis.

This clonotype has ten or more counts. Its antigen remains unidentified. Germline V gene sequence: CDR1 SGHRS, CDR2 YFSETQ. The length of the CDR3 is 16 residues. Trimming removed 2 bases from V and 0 bases from J, with 11 bases in between. TCRdb reanalysed the 5' RACE reads using MiXCR and keeps one entry per CDR3 protein. Among some 260,000 distinct CDR3 sequences, 11% to 15% were seen once, and the ten largest hold 8.8%. This chain joins TRBV5-1 and TRBJ1-4; D is undetermined. Sequenced sample: memory (CD45RO+) T cells sorted from blood. This TCR was recovered from a woman younger than 35 in good health. This CDR3 is CASSFSFGTTNEKLFF. DNA of the CDR3: TGCGCCAGCAGCTTCTCTTTCGGGACAACTAATGAAAAACTGTTTTTT.